The TCR beta chain described here comes from a study of blood T cells in healthy people across ages (dated by TCRdb to the mid-2010s). As for the study more broadly: In model experiments, template switching captured roughly one uniquely barcoded TCR beta cDNA molecule for every two T cells. The study measured age-related changes in TCR beta repertoire diversity using deep sequencing normalized with unique cDNA molecular identifiers. Donors were grouped into four age groups: young (average approximately 15 years), middle-aged (roughly 40), aged (around 60) and long-lived (over 80). Donors of different ages were randomly distributed across sequencing lanes to avoid experimental bias. Two additional independent replicas of 1 million unique cDNA reads from the same blood draw were analyzed for two donors (one aged 18 to 30 and one aged 80 or older). Broad study findings and their caveats: As age increased, observed TCR beta diversity per million T cells dropped in a roughly linear way, and a significant reduction was already evident by age about 40. Because the CMV infection status of the donors was unknown, age-related changes in expanded clonotypes may potentially have been confounded. Observed TCR beta diversity correlated strongly with the percentage of naive T cells measured by flow cytometry. Compared with the aged group, the long-lived group had more naive CD4+ T cells, fewer expanded clones and increased TCR diversity, suggesting age selection. Because profiling used bulk unsorted PBMCs, naive and antigen-experienced compartments could not be compared conclusively. Estimates of total diversity based on one million sequenced T cells were regarded as lower bounds and as underestimates.

A remark on this clonotype: Its antigen specificity is not known. It has no much larger one-base neighbor in the sample; base qualities were not kept.

Library method: 5' RACE. Sequenced on an Illumina HiSeq 2500. A second PCR of about 7 to 12 cycles was run with a J-beta primer mix and a sample-barcoded 5' primer. A unique molecular identifier was introduced onto each TCR beta cDNA molecule by a template-switch 5' adaptor carrying 12 random nucleotides. At least 2.5 million CDR3-containing paired-end reads were obtained from each sample. First-strand cDNA synthesis was performed from all RNA using the Mint cDNA synthesis kit, with priming by a TRBC-specific oligonucleotide. Following uracil-DNA glycosylase treatment, a first 18-cycle PCR with universal primers M1SS and BC2_uni_R was performed on all cDNA. The original pipeline was this. For normalization, 1 million high-quality reads, each with a distinct molecular identifier, were randomly selected from each sample. Reads with shared molecular identifiers were discarded instead of being binned into consensus sequences. MiTCR, run with a Q25 quality threshold and the strictest error-elimination algorithm, handled CDR3 identification, clonotype clustering and error correction. A nonparametric unseen species model using Euler transformation provided a lower-bound estimate of total TCR beta diversity. TCRdb trimmed the raw reads at Q25, called clones with MiXCR and kept productive beta chains. Duplicate CDR3 protein sequences are folded into a single record with the most common DNA and genes. The authors' filters were not applied to this entry. This sample has over a million distinct CDR3 sequences in its table, and approximately 38% of those were observed once. The ten largest clones represent roughly 7.9% of the sample.

The donors were roughly 40 Caucasian individuals from Russia, aged 6 to 90 years, who were systemically healthy. Each donor gave ten milliliters of peripheral blood, collected into EDTA-treated Vacutainer tubes. Ficoll-Paque density-gradient centrifugation was used to isolate PBMCs, with at least 6.5 million per sample. Total RNA, at least 6 micrograms per sample, was extracted from PBMCs with Trizol reagent. For every donor, flow cytometry on a PBMC aliquot measured the percentage of naive CD45RAhigh/CD27high T cells. Reading from cysteine to phenylalanine, the CDR3 counts 13 amino acids. Only the CDR3 DNA stays, 39 bases, in frame from base 1. The junction shows trimming of 8 bases on V and 4 bases on J, plus 9 bases between the germline ends. The germline V gene specifies SNHLY as CDR1 and FYNNEI as CDR2.

The specimen was blood. The source of this sequence is a woman aged 18 to 35 in good health. The chain employs TRBV2 and TRBJ1-6; TRBD1 is a weak D gene call, 5 bases matching. The bases read TGTGCCAGCCAGACAGATTATAATTCACCCCTCCACTTT. The translation is CASQTDYNSPLHF. This CDR3, with the reference TRBV2 and TRBJ1-6 proteins standing in past its ends, gives the full variable domain EPEVTQTPSHQVTQMGQEVILRCVPISNHLYFYWYRQILGQKVEFLVSFYNNEISEKSEIFDDQFSVERPDGSNFTLKIRSTKLEDSAMYFCASQTDYNSPLHFGNGTRLTVT.